This TCR beta chain was observed in a study of blood T cell repertoires in COVID-19. Study context: Researchers got acute and convalescent COVID-19 samples from the United States, Italy and Spain. PBMCs, B-cell-depleted T cells, or T cells provided the cDNA or gDNA that made up the material.

Using immunoSEQ multiplex PCR, the repertoire was profiled, and TCRdb retains in-frame clones only, with some absent. The sample carries 73,000 or so clones, about 91% recorded once. The germline CDR1 and CDR2 sequences are SGHRS and YFSETQ. The CDR3 spans 14 residues. V was clipped by 5 bases and J by 5 bases, with 17 bases between them. V usage is TRBV5-1 and J usage is TRBJ2-7, with TRBD1 as a possible D gene (6 bases). This TCR was sampled from a human donor with active COVID-19. The donor label of this sample is uncertain. The sequenced sample was peripheral blood. CDR3 protein: CASRTGDTLNEQYF. The CDR3 nucleotides are TGCGCCAGCAGGACTGGGGACACTCTAAACGAGCAGTACTTC.